The 28 T cell receptor beta chains given below trace back to one sample, sequenced in a study of T cell repertoires in cytomegalovirus infection. TCRdb recomputed calls from the reads with MiXCR, one row per CDR3 protein. Here the sample spans 80,000 to 130,000 distinct CDR3 sequences, under 25% being singletons. Specimen: CD8+ T cells from PBMCs. All receptors derive from a human donor in good health (CMV status not recorded). Some clones in this sample may be carry-over from other donors' samples.

The genes are TRBV27 and TRBJ2-7; possible D gene TRBD1, 6 bases. The CDR3 totals 14 residues. The V gene's germline CDR1 is MNHEY and CDR2 SMNVEV (reference sequence). The V end was cut by 3 bases, the J end by 6 bases, with 15 bases between. The CDR3: CASSFRPTGTEQYF. The CDR3 DNA reads TGTGCCAGCAGTTTTCGACCCACAGGGACCGAGCAGTACTTC.

This rearrangement joins TRBV10-2 to TRBJ2-7; TRBD1 agrees at 7 bases. Germline loops: CDR1 WSHSY, CDR2 SAAADI. This CDR3 is built from 13 residues. V shed 8 bases, J shed 5 bases, and the junction held 9 bases outside the gene matches. The CDR3 here is CASSGTARHEQYF. CDR3 DNA sequence: TGCGCCAGCTCCGGGACAGCCAGGCACGAGCAGTACTTC.

This sequence joins TRBV3-1 and TRBJ1-1, with D perhaps matching TRBD1 (5 bases). Germline V CDR1 and CDR2: LGHDT, YNNKEL (reference sequence). The CDR3 length is 15 residues. Between the trimmed V and J ends, which lost 0 bases and 9 bases, there was a span of 17 bases. CDR3 bases: TGTGCCAGCAGCCAAGATTTGGACACCATGGCGAAAGCTTTCTTT. Translated, it gives CASSQDLDTMAKAFF.

This clonotype was observed a handful of times. The genes are TRBV7-9 and TRBJ2-7; 8 bases match TRBD2. The CDR3 length is 15 residues. Trimming cost V 5 bases and J 4 bases; bases outside gene matches: 10. Germline values: CDR1 SEHNR, CDR2 FQNEAQ (reference sequence). CDR3 in DNA: TGTGCCAGCAGCGTAGGCGTTGGGACTAGATACGAGCAGTACTTC. Protein: CASSVGVGTRYEQYF.

This clonotype turned up a few times. V gene TRBV19 combines with J gene TRBJ2-7, with 10 bases identical to TRBD1. The ends lost 5 bases at V and 3 bases at J; junction bases unmatched: 7. Germline V CDR1 and CDR2: LNHDA, SQIVND (reference sequence). The CDR3 is 15 amino acids. CDR3 amino acids: CASSPPGQGIYEQYF. Here the CDR3 DNA reads TGTGCCAGTAGTCCACCGGGACAGGGGATCTACGAGCAGTACTTC. Filled out from reference TRBV19 and TRBJ2-7, the complete variable domain reads DGGITQSPKYLFRKEGQNVTLSCEQNLNHDAMYWYRQDPGQGLRLIYYSQIVNDFQKGDIAEGYSVSREKKESFPLTVTSAQKNPTAFYLCASSPPGQGIYEQYFGPGTRLTVT.

In this sample, this clonotype turned up many times. The chain employs TRBV14 and TRBJ2-7; TRBD1 matches at 10 bases. From germline, CDR1 is SGHDN and CDR2 FVKESK. The CDR3 is 15 residues long. The J segment lost 6 bases and the V segment lost 1 base, leaving 6 bases of the junction unmatched. As DNA, the CDR3 is TGTGCCAGCAGCCAAGCTGGGACAGGGGCGAGCGAGCAGTACTTC. Translated: CASSQAGTGASEQYF.

The chain is built from TRBV7-9 and TRBJ2-3, with D maybe TRBD2 (5 bases). Trimming removed 7 bases at V and 6 bases at J, with 11 bases between. The CDR3 is made up of 12 amino acids. CDR1 SEHNR and CDR2 FQNEAQ come from the germline V gene (reference sequence). CDR3 in amino acids: CASTGELDTQYF. Here the CDR3 DNA reads TGTGCCAGCACCGGGGAGTTGGATACGCAGTATTTT.

This clonotype was counted between two and nine times. J is TRBJ2-7 and V is TRBV9, with 10 bases aligning to TRBD1. With 3 bases clipped from V and 0 bases from J, the junction kept 3 bases outside the gene matches. The CDR3 has 15 amino acids. Germline CDR1 and CDR2: SGDLS and YYNGEE. This CDR3 reads CASSGQGADSYEQYF. CDR3 nucleotide sequence: TGTGCCAGCAGCGGACAGGGGGCCGACTCCTACGAGCAGTACTTC.

About this clonotype itself: At one end, the junction sequence differs from germline, possibly due to a read error. The gene calls are TRBV6-2 or TRBV6-3 and TRBJ2-1, with TRBD2 matching over 10 bases. CDR1 is MNHEY and CDR2 is SVGEGT in the germline V gene. The CDR3 sequence is 16 residues long. The CDR3 sequence is CASIYGAGGLGNEQFF. The CDR3 DNA sequence: TGTGCCAGCATTTACGGAGCGGGAGGGTTGGGCAATGAGCAGTTCTTC.

This clonotype was seen at least ten times. The chain employs TRBV28 and TRBJ1-5; no clear D. In germline, CDR1 is MDHEN, CDR2 SYDVKM. The CDR3 is 15 amino acids. Trimming cost V 8 bases and J 2 bases, with 16 bases left between them. The CDR3 DNA is TGTGCCAGCTCTTCCCGGGGAGGACGCAATCAGCCCCAGCATTTT. Its translation is CASSSRGGRNQPQHF.

Only one count was recorded for this clonotype. The V and J genes are TRBV27 and TRBJ2-1; 14 positions agree with TRBD2. V was pared by 4 bases and J by 12 bases, with 17 bases of the junction left unmatched. The CDR3 is made up of 18 amino acids. Germline CDR1 and CDR2: MNHEY and SMNVEV (reference sequence). In DNA, the CDR3 is TGTGCCAGCAGTTCCTTCTATTCGACTAGCGGGGGGGCTGACAGGCAGTTCTTC. This sequence encodes CASSSFYSTSGGADRQFF.

The V call is TRBV4-1, the J call TRBJ2-7, with D perhaps matching TRBD2 (6 bases). The CDR3 has 15 amino acids. CDR1 is MGHRA and CDR2 is YSYEKL in the germline V gene. Trimming took 0 bases from V and 2 from J, leaving 11 bases between them. The CDR3 protein is CASSQEGGNPYEQYF. The CDR3 DNA reads as TGCGCCAGCAGCCAAGAGGGAGGTAACCCCTACGAGCAGTACTTC.

This clonotype was recorded at least ten times. This rearrangement joins TRBV7-8 to TRBJ2-2; D is unclear. The CDR3 is 17 amino acids. The V end was cut by 5 bases, the J end by 3 bases, with 19 bases between. CDR1 and CDR2 (germline): SGHVS, FQNEAQ. This chain's CDR3 is CASSPRTVLLDTGELFF. CDR3 coding DNA: TGTGCCAGCAGCCCTCGGACGGTTCTTCTGGACACCGGGGAGCTGTTTTTT.

This clonotype has only a few counts. The chain is built from TRBV6-6 and TRBJ1-1, with D possibly TRBD1 on 6 matching bases. From germline, CDR1 is MNHNY and CDR2 SVGAGI (reference sequence). V shed 2 bases and J shed 1 base, with 14 bases lying between them. This CDR3 has 16 residues. The CDR3 sequence: CASSYRGSGKNTEAFF. DNA of the CDR3: TGTGCCAGCAGTTACAGGGGGTCCGGGAAGAACACTGAAGCTTTCTTT.

Only one count was recorded for this clonotype. This chain connects TRBV20-1 to TRBJ2-1; D gene unclear. V was cut by 4 bases and J by 4 bases, with 5 bases left in between. CDR1 DFQATT and CDR2 SNEGSKA come from the germline V gene (reference sequence). The CDR3 has 11 residues. The CDR3 DNA reads as TGCAGTGCTACCTCATACAATGAGCAGTTCTTC. It translates to CSATSYNEQFF.

The chain has TRBV2 and TRBJ1-1; possibly TRBD1 for D (5 bases). This CDR3 is built from 14 residues. V was clipped by 8 bases and J by 3 bases, with 16 bases between them. Germline assignment: CDR1 SNHLY and CDR2 FYNNEI. The CDR3 nucleotides are TGTGCCAGCCTCGAGGTGGGGCGGGACACTGAAGCTTTCTTT. As protein: CASLEVGRDTEAFF.

At least ten counts were recorded for this clonotype. The rearrangement links TRBV28 to TRBJ2-1; 7 bases line up with TRBD1. V lost 9 bases, J lost 8 bases, and 13 bases stayed unmatched. Germline values: CDR1 MDHEN, CDR2 SYDVKM. CDR3 length: 14 amino acids. The chain's CDR3 is CASNTQGQLHEQFF. DNA of the CDR3: TGTGCCAGTAACACCCAGGGACAGTTGCATGAGCAGTTCTTC. The entire variable domain, with the rest obtained from reference TRBV28 and TRBJ2-1, is as follows: DVKVTQSSRYLVKRTGEKVFLECVQDMDHENMFWYRQDPGLGLRLIYFSYDVKMKEKGDIPEGYSVSREKKERFSLILESASTNQTSMYLCASNTQGQLHEQFFGPGTRLTVL.

The chain recombines TRBV5-6 with TRBJ2-5; D is unresolved. Germline V lookup: CDR1 SGHDT, CDR2 YYEEEE. The length of the CDR3 is 11 residues. V was trimmed by 3 bases and J by 4 bases, leaving 4 bases between them. CDR3 amino acids: CASSSVETQYF. The CDR3 bases are TGTGCCAGCAGCTCCGTAGAGACCCAGTACTTC.

Details on this clonotype: The junction does not match germline at one end; this may be a read error. V gene TRBV19 combines with J gene TRBJ2-4; D is possibly TRBD2 (5 bases). Germline values: CDR1 LNHDA, CDR2 SQIVND (reference sequence). The CDR3 runs to 11 residues. Written as DNA, the CDR3 is TGTGCCAGTAGTATAAAAAGTGAACTAGTCTTC. Encoded protein: CASSIKSELVF.

This clonotype came up many times. The chain employs TRBV7-9 and TRBJ2-2; D remains unclear. V was pared by 5 bases and J by 7 bases, with 8 bases between. CDR1 is SEHNR and CDR2 is FQNEAQ in the germline V gene (reference sequence). The CDR3 runs 12 residues. The CDR3 DNA sequence: TGTGCCAGCAGCCCTCAGAACGGGGAGCTGTTTTTT. Translated, it gives CASSPQNGELFF.

At least ten counts were recorded for this clonotype. The V and J genes are TRBV15 and TRBJ1-3; 9 bases are a match to TRBD1. Germline-derived CDR1 and CDR2 are LNHNV and YYDKDF (reference sequence). V lost 1 base and J lost 4; bases outside the gene matches: 11. CDR3 size: 18 residues. The DNA of the CDR3 is TGTGCCACCAGCAGAGTCGTCAATACAGGGGGCTTCGGAAACACCATATATTTT. It yields the protein CATSRVVNTGGFGNTIYF.

This clonotype was recorded many times. The chain couples TRBV5-5 to TRBJ2-2, with TRBD2 matching 8 bases. CDR3 length: 16 residues. Germline-derived CDR1 and CDR2 are SGHKS and YYEKEE (reference sequence). V was pared by 0 bases and J by 5 bases, with 6 bases of the junction left unmatched. CDR3 residues: CASSLVSGGPTGELFF. CDR3 nucleotide sequence: TGTGCCAGCAGCTTGGTATCGGGAGGGCCGACCGGGGAGCTGTTTTTT.

As DNA, the CDR3 is TGTGCCAGCAGTGGCCCCGACAGGGCATTAACGCAGTATTTT. This translates into CASSGPDRALTQYF. This rearrangement joins TRBV27 to TRBJ2-3; 7 bases fit TRBD1. The CDR3 length is 14 residues. Germline V gives CDR1 MNHEY, CDR2 SMNVEV (reference sequence). The V gene end was trimmed by 5 bases and the J gene end by 9 bases; junction bases not matched to a gene: 11.

This clonotype occurred many times. The chain carries TRBV11-2 and TRBJ2-1; D not certain. V was cut by 7 bases and J by 5 bases, with 3 bases left in between. Per germline, CDR1 SGHAT and CDR2 FQNNGV. The CDR3 contains 10 residues. The CDR3 reads CASKHNEQFF. The DNA of the CDR3 is TGTGCCAGCAAACACAATGAGCAGTTCTTC. Looking up the rest from reference TRBV11-2 and TRBJ2-1 gives the full variable domain: EAGVAQSPRYKIIEKRQSVAFWCNPISGHATLYWYQQILGQGPKLLIQFQNNGVVDDSQLPKDRFSAERLKGVDSTLKIQPAKLEDSAVYLCASKHNEQFFGPGTRLTVL.

Regarding this clonotype: This may be a read error, as it is one base from a much larger clone. This rearrangement joins TRBV20-1 to TRBJ2-1, with a tentative D call TRBD2 (5 bases). Germline-derived CDR1 and CDR2 are DFQATT and SNEGSKA (reference sequence). The CDR3 sequence is 13 residues long. The CDR3 loop is CRATEADYNEQFF. The DNA of the CDR3 is TGCAGAGCTACAGAAGCGGACTACAATGAGCAGTTCTTC.

As DNA, the CDR3 is TGTGCCAGCAGTGTAGTGGGAGGCGGCACAGATACGCAGTATTTT. Translation: CASSVVGGGTDTQYF. The V gene is TRBV2, the J gene TRBJ2-3, with D perhaps matching TRBD2 (6 bases). Deletions cut 4 bases from V and 1 base from J, with 12 bases between. Germline lookup yields CDR1 SNHLY and CDR2 FYNNEI. CDR3 length: 15 residues.

The chain is built from TRBV20-1 and TRBJ2-4, with D tentatively TRBD1 (6 bases). The CDR3 consists of 19 residues. Looked up from germline, CDR1 is DFQATT and CDR2 is SNEGSKA (reference sequence). Trimming stripped 0 bases from V and 0 bases from J, with 21 bases between. This chain's CDR3 is CSARDRGQGGRLAKNIQYF. In DNA, the CDR3 is TGCAGTGCTAGAGATCGGGGACAAGGTGGGAGACTAGCCAAAAACATTCAGTACTTC.

In this sample, this clonotype turned up many times. The V call is TRBV7-9, the J call TRBJ1-2; D is unresolved. V dropped 1 base and J dropped 2 bases, with 8 bases sitting between them. From germline, CDR1 is SEHNR and CDR2 FQNEAQ (reference sequence). The CDR3 consists of 14 residues. CDR3 in DNA: TGTGCCAGCAGCTTAGTGGCCGCCAACTATGGCTACACCTTC. It specifies CASSLVAANYGYTF.